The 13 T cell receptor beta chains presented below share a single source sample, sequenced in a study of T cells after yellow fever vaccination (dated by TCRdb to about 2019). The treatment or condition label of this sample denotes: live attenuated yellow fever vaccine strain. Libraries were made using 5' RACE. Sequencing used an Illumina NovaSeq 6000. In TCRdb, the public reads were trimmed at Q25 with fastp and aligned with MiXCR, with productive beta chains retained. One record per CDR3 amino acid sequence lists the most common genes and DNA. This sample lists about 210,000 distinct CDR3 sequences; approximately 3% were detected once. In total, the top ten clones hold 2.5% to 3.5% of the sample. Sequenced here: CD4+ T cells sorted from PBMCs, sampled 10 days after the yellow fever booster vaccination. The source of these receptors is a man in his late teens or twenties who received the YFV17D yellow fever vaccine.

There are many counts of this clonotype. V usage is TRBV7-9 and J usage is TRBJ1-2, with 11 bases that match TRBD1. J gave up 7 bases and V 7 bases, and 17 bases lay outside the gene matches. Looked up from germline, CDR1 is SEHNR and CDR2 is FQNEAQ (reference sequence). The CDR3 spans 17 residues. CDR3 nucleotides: TGTGCCAGCACCCCCGGGACAGGGGGTTCATTGATCGTTGGCTACACCTTC. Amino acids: CASTPGTGGSLIVGYTF.

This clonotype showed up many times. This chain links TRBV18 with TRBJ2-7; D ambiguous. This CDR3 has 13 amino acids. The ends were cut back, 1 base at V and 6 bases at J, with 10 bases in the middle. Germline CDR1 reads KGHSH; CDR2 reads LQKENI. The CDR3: CASSPQKGAEQYF. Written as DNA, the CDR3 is TGTGCCAGCTCACCACAGAAAGGAGCCGAGCAGTACTTC.

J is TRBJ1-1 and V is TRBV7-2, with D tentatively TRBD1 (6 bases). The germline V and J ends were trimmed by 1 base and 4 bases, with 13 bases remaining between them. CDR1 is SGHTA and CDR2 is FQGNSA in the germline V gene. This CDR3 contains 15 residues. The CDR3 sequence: CASSLDRGKGTEAFF. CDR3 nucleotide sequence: TGTGCCAGCAGCTTAGATAGGGGGAAAGGCACTGAAGCTTTCTTT.

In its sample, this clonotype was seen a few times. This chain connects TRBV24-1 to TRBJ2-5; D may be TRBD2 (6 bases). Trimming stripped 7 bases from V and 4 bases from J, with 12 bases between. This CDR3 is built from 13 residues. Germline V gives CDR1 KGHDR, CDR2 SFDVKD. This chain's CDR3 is CATRASEGETQYF. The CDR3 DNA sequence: TGTGCCACCAGAGCTAGCGAGGGAGAGACCCAGTACTTC.

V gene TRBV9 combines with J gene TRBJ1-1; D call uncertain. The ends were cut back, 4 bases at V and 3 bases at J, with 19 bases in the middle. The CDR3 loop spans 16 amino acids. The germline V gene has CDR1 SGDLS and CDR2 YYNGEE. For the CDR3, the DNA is TGTGCCAGCAGCCTCGGAGGAGGGTTCACGGACACTGAAGCTTTCTTT. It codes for CASSLGGGFTDTEAFF.

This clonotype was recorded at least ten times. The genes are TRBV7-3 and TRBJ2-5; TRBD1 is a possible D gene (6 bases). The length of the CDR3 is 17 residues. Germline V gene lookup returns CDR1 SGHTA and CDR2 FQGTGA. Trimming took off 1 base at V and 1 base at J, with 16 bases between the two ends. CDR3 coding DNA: TGTGCCAGCAGCTTAAATTCGCCAGGGGCAGGCCAAGAGACCCAGTACTTC. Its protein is CASSLNSPGAGQETQYF.

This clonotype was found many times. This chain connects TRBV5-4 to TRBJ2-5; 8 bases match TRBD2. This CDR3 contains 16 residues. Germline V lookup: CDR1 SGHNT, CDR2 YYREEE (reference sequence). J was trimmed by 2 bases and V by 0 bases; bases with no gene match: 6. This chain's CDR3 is CASSLEGGGGQETQYF. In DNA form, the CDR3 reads TGTGCCAGCAGCTTGGAGGGCGGCGGGGGGCAAGAGACCCAGTACTTC.

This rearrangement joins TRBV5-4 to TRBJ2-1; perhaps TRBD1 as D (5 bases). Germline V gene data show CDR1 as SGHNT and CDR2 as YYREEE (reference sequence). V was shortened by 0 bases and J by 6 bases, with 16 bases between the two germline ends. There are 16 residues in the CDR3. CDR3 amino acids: CASSLGARQKSNEQFF. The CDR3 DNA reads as TGTGCCAGCAGCTTGGGGGCCCGACAGAAAAGCAATGAGCAGTTCTTC.

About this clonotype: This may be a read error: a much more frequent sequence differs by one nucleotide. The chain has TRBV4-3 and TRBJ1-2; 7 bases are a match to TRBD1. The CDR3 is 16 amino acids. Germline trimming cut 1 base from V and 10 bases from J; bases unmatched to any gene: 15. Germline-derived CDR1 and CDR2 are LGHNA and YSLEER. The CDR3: CASSQGSGGGSSVYTF. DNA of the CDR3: TGCGCCAGCAGCCAAGGCAGCGGAGGGGGCAGTAGTGTCTACACCTTC.

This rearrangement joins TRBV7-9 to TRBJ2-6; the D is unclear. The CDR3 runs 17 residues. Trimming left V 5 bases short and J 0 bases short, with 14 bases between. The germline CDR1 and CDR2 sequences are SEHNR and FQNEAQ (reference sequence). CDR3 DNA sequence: TGTGCCAGCAGCCCCGTGTACCAGAGCTCTGGGGCCAACGTCCTGACTTTC. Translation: CASSPVYQSSGANVLTF.

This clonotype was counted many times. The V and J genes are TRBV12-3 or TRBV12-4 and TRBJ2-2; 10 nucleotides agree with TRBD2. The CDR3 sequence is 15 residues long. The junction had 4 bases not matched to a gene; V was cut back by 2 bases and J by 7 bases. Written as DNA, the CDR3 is TGTGCCAGCAGTTTACGCCTAGCGGGGGTCGGGGAGCTGTTTTTT. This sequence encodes CASSLRLAGVGELFF.

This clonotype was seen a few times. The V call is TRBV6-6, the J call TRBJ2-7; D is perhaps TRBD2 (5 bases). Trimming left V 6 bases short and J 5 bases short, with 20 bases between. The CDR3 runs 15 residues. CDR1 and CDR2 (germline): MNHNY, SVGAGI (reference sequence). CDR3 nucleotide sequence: TGTGCCAGCAGCCTAAGGGCCGGGGTAATGAACGAGCAGTACGTC. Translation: CASSLRAGVMNEQYV.

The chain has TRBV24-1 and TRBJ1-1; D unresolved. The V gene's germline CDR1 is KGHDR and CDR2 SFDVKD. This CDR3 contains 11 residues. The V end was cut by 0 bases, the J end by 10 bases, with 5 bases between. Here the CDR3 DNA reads TGTGCCACCAGTGATTTGCGTCGAGCTTTCTTT. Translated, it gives CATSDLRRAFF.